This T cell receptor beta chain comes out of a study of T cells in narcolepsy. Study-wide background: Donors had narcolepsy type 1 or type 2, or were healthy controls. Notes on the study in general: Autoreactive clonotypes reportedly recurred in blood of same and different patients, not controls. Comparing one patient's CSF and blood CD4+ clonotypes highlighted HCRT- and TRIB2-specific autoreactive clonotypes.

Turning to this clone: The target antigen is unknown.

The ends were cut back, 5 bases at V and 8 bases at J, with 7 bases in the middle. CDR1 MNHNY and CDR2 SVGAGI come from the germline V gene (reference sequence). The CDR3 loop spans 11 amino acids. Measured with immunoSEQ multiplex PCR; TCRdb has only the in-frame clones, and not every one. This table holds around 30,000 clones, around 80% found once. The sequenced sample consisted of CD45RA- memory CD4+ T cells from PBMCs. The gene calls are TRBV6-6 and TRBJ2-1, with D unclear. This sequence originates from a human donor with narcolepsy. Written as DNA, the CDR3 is TGTGCCAGCAGTCACATGGATGAGCAGTTCTTC. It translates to CASSHMDEQFF.